The T cell receptor beta chain under discussion was sequenced for a study of T cells in Graves' hyperthyroidism and ophthalmopathy. Study observations and caveats: Ophthalmopathy was predicted by the model a median of about six months ahead of onset. In the analysis, a 13 V-J model separated ophthalmopathy from stable hyperthyroidism.

Those with hyperthyroidism were 18 to 65 years old, newly diagnosed, and ill for under 2 months. This clonotype has only a few counts. What it binds is unknown. V lost 5 bases and J 3 bases, leaving 7 bases between the germline ends. The germline V gene encodes CDR1 SNHLY and CDR2 FYNNEI. The CDR3 has 12 amino acids. Amplification of TCR beta CDR3 regions used RNA as the template. The HTBI set primed first-round TCR CDR3 RT-PCR. Via MiXCR, TCRdb re-called the multiplex PCR reads, giving one row per CDR3 protein. The sample holds about 840,000 distinct CDR3 sequences; about two fifths are singletons and the top ten take 7% to 10%.

The receptor was isolated from a man aged 18 to 29 with Graves' hyperthyroidism. The chain carries TRBV2 and TRBJ1-1; no definite D call. The source material was blood. This CDR3 reads CASSSPDTEAFF. CDR3 nucleotides: TGTGCCAGCAGTTCGCCAGACACTGAAGCTTTCTTT.